A selection of T cell receptor beta chains follows, all from one sample in a study of cytomegalovirus exposure and HLA in healthy donors. The method was immunoSEQ multiplex PCR; TCRdb's version includes in-frame clones alone and lacks a portion of them. This sample yields approximately 150,000 clones, of which around 68% are seen a single time; about 1.3% belongs to the top ten. The sample taken for sequencing was PBMCs. These receptors all come from a man aged 45-65 years in good health and CMV-seronegative. Both conserved end residues are trimmed from each CDR3. Clone size is given for some rows only: seen once, a few or many times, or a class if the clone is expanded.

V gene	J gene	clone size	CDR3 protein
TRBV19	TRBJ2-6	.	ASSPVRASGANVLT
TRBV4-3	TRBJ2-3	.	ASSQEGGSTDTQY
TRBV4-1	TRBJ2-7	.	ASSQDQGSSYEQY
TRBV23-1	TRBJ2-2	.	ASIAGTANTGELF
TRBV6-5	TRBJ2-3	many	ATNRDWRGGGTQY
TRBV5-1	TRBJ2-5	.	ASSLGTSGETQY
TRBV6-9	TRBJ2-3	few	ASRPVRERGPEDTQY
TRBV28	TRBJ1-2	once	ASRTGTLSNYGYT
TRBV10-3	TRBJ2-7	.	AISESGRGYEQY
TRBV7-8	TRBJ2-2	.	ASSLATGGGGELF
TRBV19	TRBJ1-5	.	ASSTAPRGNQPQH
TRBV7-2	TRBJ1-4	.	ASSFQTGSNEKLF
TRBV2	TRBJ1-6	.	ASSQRGSLSDNSPLH
TRBV7-2	TRBJ1-1	.	ASSLQGTGTEAF
TRBV5-3	TRBJ1-1	.	ARSHRGLEAF
TRBV7-2	TRBJ2-3	.	ASTQWPSDTQY
TRBV19	TRBJ2-2	few	ASSPGTSGGATGELF
TRBV28	TRBJ2-3	.	ASSFSPGSTDTQY
TRBV6-5	TRBJ1-6	once	APAGGLGNSPLH
TRBV6-5	TRBJ2-1	.	ASGFGVAGPGDEQF
TRBV11-3	TRBJ2-1	.	ASSSQGGYNEQF
TRBV14	TRBJ2-1	.	ASSQDWGVLGNEQF
TRBV7-2	TRBJ1-4	.	ASSPTGKRKKLF
TRBV20-1	TRBJ2-7	few	SASRGYEQY
TRBV18	TRBJ1-1	once	ASSQLGENTEAF
TRBV7-9	TRBJ2-2	.	ASSLVGLMNTGELF
TRBV5-6	TRBJ1-2	.	ASSLEGGYGYT
TRBV28	TRBJ1-2	.	ASSSQGRRT
TRBV7-2	TRBJ1-4	few	ASSYSTGGLELF
TRBV11-2	TRBJ1-4	.	ASRLEVATNEKLF
TRBV5-1	TRBJ2-3	.	ASSYQSTDTQY
TRBV5-4	TRBJ2-2	few	ASSLPGTGELF
TRBV4-1	TRBJ2-5	.	ASRQTSGGLQETQY
TRBV27	TRBJ2-3	few	ASSLSTGVLADTQY
TRBV28	TRBJ1-1	few	ASRQTGRGGTEAF
TRBV11-2	TRBJ1-2	.	ASRKIGQGAYGYT
TRBV5-1	TRBJ1-2	.	ASSPVNRGNGYT
TRBV7-8	TRBJ1-5	few	ASSQITDQPQH
TRBV7-2	TRBJ1-6	once	ASSLATHNRGSSYNSPLH
TRBV7-9	TRBJ1-4	.	SSSFEGPKLF
TRBV5-6	.	.	ASSGLAGPNEQY
TRBV29-1	TRBJ1-1	few	SVVEGAHTEAF
TRBV7-2	TRBJ1-1	.	ASSLRFDRMNTEAF
TRBV28	TRBJ1-1	.	ASSRTGTVTEAF
TRBV7-8	TRBJ2-7	once	ASSFDRPSSYEQY
TRBV10-3	TRBJ1-2	.	ATQAGPANYGYT
TRBV5-1	TRBJ1-4	.	ASSLPTGATNEKLF
TRBV27	TRBJ2-7	.	ASSPGEQY
TRBV7-9	TRBJ2-2	.	ASSLGKAGRNTGELF
TRBV13	TRBJ1-6	.	ASSPSLGRNSPLH
TRBV5-4	TRBJ2-2	.	ASSLSPGQGAWGELF
TRBV6-5	TRBJ1-4	few	ASSSTGTGVEKLF
TRBV7-2	TRBJ2-3	.	ASSLGQPGTDTQY
TRBV19	TRBJ1-4	.	ASSIAAREKLF
TRBV5-1	TRBJ2-7	few	ASSLESGNHEQY
TRBV5-4	TRBJ1-1	.	ASSLGRTGEAF
TRBV29-1	TRBJ2-7	.	SVEQGRREQY
TRBV2	TRBJ2-3	.	ASETGVGTDTQY
TRBV6-6	TRBJ2-6	once	ASSFDRVAGANVLT